The 29 T cell receptor beta chains given below trace back to one sample, sequenced in a study of T cells after somatic rescue of genetic block. Libraries were prepared by immunoSEQ multiplex PCR; TCRdb keeps only in-frame clonotypes and omits some of them. In the table there are about 70,000 clones, about 91% of which are singletons. Sequencing input: peripheral blood mononuclear cells (PBMCs). These receptors were collected from a man aged 40-49 years.

The chain uses TRBV6-5 and TRBJ2-5; the D call may be TRBD1 or TRBD2 (6 bases each). Trimming cost V 7 bases and J 3 bases, with 9 bases left between them. The CDR3 is 12 amino acids. From germline, CDR1 is MNHEY and CDR2 SVGAGI. In DNA form, the CDR3 reads TGTGCCAGCACGAGGGGGGAAGAGACCCAGTACTTC. Its translation: CASTRGEETQYF.

The rearrangement joins TRBV7-6 to TRBJ2-4, with 13 nucleotides matching TRBD2. The CDR3 spans 17 residues. With 4 bases clipped from V and 8 bases from J, the junction kept 11 bases outside the gene matches. Germline V gene lookup returns CDR1 SGHVS and CDR2 FNYEAQ. CDR3 DNA: TGTGCCAGCAGCTACGGACTAGCGGGAGTGGACGCGGACATTCAGTACTTC. Translation: CASSYGLAGVDADIQYF.

V gene TRBV27 combines with J gene TRBJ1-4; D may be TRBD1 (5 bases). V shed 2 bases and J shed 10 bases, with 17 bases lying between them. The CDR3 covers 15 residues. Per germline, CDR1 MNHEY and CDR2 SMNVEV (reference sequence). The CDR3 bases are TGTGCCAGCAGTTTAGTTGGTGGTCGGGGGGTAAAACTGTTTTTT. Translated, it gives CASSLVGGRGVKLFF.

The chain carries TRBV18 and TRBJ1-1; D call uncertain. CDR1 is KGHSH, CDR2 LQKENI, per germline. The CDR3 runs 14 residues. V shed 6 bases and J shed 0 bases, with 11 bases lying between them. The chain's CDR3 is CASSPQRVNTEAFF. The CDR3 bases are TGTGCCAGCTCGCCTCAAAGAGTGAACACTGAAGCTTTCTTT.

The V call is TRBV9, the J call TRBJ2-7; D is undetermined. The CDR3 runs 14 residues. Trimming pared 0 bases from V and 0 bases from J, leaving 7 bases between. Germline CDR1 SGDLS, CDR2 YYNGEE. The CDR3: CASSVDTASYEQYF. The CDR3 DNA reads TGTGCCAGCAGCGTAGACACAGCCTCCTACGAGCAGTACTTC.

The V call is TRBV7-9, the J call TRBJ2-3; the match to TRBD2 covers 9 bases. The germline CDR1 and CDR2 sequences are SEHNR and FQNEAQ (reference sequence). The CDR3 totals 17 residues. The ends lost 5 bases at V and 4 bases at J; junction bases unmatched: 13. This CDR3 is CASSARDPGLASDTQYF. The CDR3, as DNA: TGTGCCAGCAGCGCTCGAGACCCGGGACTAGCTTCAGATACGCAGTATTTT.

This rearrangement joins TRBV14 to TRBJ1-1; D uncertain. The CDR3 runs 13 residues. The V gene lost 0 bases and the J gene lost 6 bases, with 8 bases spanning the gap. Germline V CDR1 and CDR2: SGHDN, FVKESK. The CDR3: CASSQDMGAEAFF. CDR3 coding DNA: TGTGCCAGCAGCCAAGATATGGGTGCTGAAGCTTTCTTT.

This chain connects TRBV18 to TRBJ1-4; 8 nucleotides agree with TRBD1. The germline V gene encodes CDR1 KGHSH and CDR2 LQKENI. The ends lost 3 bases at V and 7 bases at J; junction bases unmatched: 4. The CDR3 loop spans 14 amino acids. The CDR3 DNA sequence: TGTGCCAGCTCACCCGGACAGGGCGGTGAAAAACTGTTTTTT. Translating gives CASSPGQGGEKLFF.

The chain links TRBV6-5 to TRBJ1-5; unclear D gene. CDR3 length: 14 amino acids. The germline V gene has CDR1 MNHEY and CDR2 SVGAGI. V was pared by 2 bases and J by 6 bases, with 11 bases between. The CDR3 loop is CASSYGQVSQPQHF. The CDR3, as DNA: TGTGCCAGCAGTTACGGGCAGGTTAGTCAGCCCCAGCATTTT.

This clone is a singleton in its sample. The gene calls are TRBV7-9 and TRBJ2-1, with 7 bases aligning to TRBD2. With V trimmed by 1 base and J by 1 base, 4 bases remained unmatched. CDR3 length equals 16 residues. Germline CDR1 and CDR2: SEHNR and FQNEAQ (reference sequence). The CDR3 nucleotides read TGTGCCAGCAGCTTAGGGCTAGCGGAATCCTACAATGAGCAGTTCTTC. Its translation: CASSLGLAESYNEQFF.

The chain carries TRBV9 and TRBJ2-7, with D uncertain. V lost 0 bases, J lost 1 base, and 11 bases lay in between. Germline lookup yields CDR1 SGDLS and CDR2 YYNGEE. This CDR3 comprises 15 residues. CDR3 in DNA: TGTGCCAGCAGCGTAGTCGCGGATTGGTCCTACGAGCAGTACTTC. This codes for CASSVVADWSYEQYF.

The chain carries TRBV28 and TRBJ2-5, with a possible D match to TRBD2 (6 bases). V lost 4 bases to trimming and J lost 10 bases, with 13 bases between them. Germline assignment: CDR1 MDHEN and CDR2 SYDVKM. The CDR3 contains 12 residues. The CDR3 sequence is CASSSGPRGQYF. The CDR3 bases are TGTGCCAGCAGTTCCGGGCCGCGGGGCCAGTACTTC.

J is TRBJ1-1 and V is TRBV7-3, with TRBD1 as a possible D gene (6 bases). The CDR3 is made up of 13 amino acids. CDR1 is SGHTA and CDR2 is FQGTGA in the germline V gene. Trimming took off 5 bases at V and 4 bases at J, with 11 bases between the two ends. The CDR3: CASSPGGATEAFF. CDR3 in DNA: TGTGCCAGCAGCCCCGGGGGGGCCACTGAAGCTTTCTTT.

CDR3 nucleotides: TGTGCCAGCAGCCCGGGACAGGTGGGAGGTGGCTACACCTTC. Protein product: CASSPGQVGGGYTF. The chain is built from TRBV7-9 and TRBJ1-2, with TRBD1 matching 8 bases. CDR1 is SEHNR, CDR2 FQNEAQ, per germline (reference sequence). This CDR3 spans 14 amino acids. V trimming: 5 bases; J trimming: 7 bases; junction bases outside the gene matches: 9.

The chain links TRBV7-9 to TRBJ2-7; weak D call: TRBD1 (6 bases). Per the germline V gene, CDR1 is SEHNR and CDR2 is FQNEAQ (reference sequence). This CDR3 has 12 amino acids. V lost 5 bases to trimming and J lost 5 bases, with 10 bases between them. The CDR3 DNA follows: TGTGCCAGCAGCCCGCAGGGGAACGAGCAGTACTTC. This sequence encodes CASSPQGNEQYF. The complete variable domain, with remaining parts taken from reference TRBV7-9 and TRBJ2-7, reads DTGVSQNPRHKITKRGQNVTFRCDPISEHNRLYWYRQTLGQGPEFLTYFQNEAQLEKSRLLSDRFSAERPKGSFSTLEIQRTEQGDSAMYLCASSPQGNEQYFGPGTRLTVT.

This rearrangement joins TRBV27 to TRBJ2-3, with TRBD2 matching over 10 bases. After removal of 7 bases from V and 4 bases from J, the junction contained 11 bases not matched to a gene. Germline loops: CDR1 MNHEY, CDR2 SMNVEV (reference sequence). The CDR3 consists of 16 residues. CDR3 in amino acids: CASKPLAGGRADTQYF. For the CDR3, the DNA is TGTGCCAGCAAGCCCTTAGCGGGAGGAAGGGCAGATACGCAGTATTTT.

This chain uses TRBV7-9 with TRBJ2-7; D remains ambiguous. The CDR3 is 13 residues long. Deletions cut 5 bases from V and 0 bases from J, with 8 bases between. Looked up from germline, CDR1 is SEHNR and CDR2 is FQNEAQ (reference sequence). The CDR3 loop is CASSHISSYEQYF. As DNA, the CDR3 is TGTGCCAGCAGCCATATAAGCTCCTACGAGCAGTACTTC.

The chain links TRBV30 to TRBJ2-7; D not resolved. The length of the CDR3 is 14 residues. Deletions cut 0 bases from V and 6 bases from J, with 15 bases between. Germline CDR1 and CDR2: GTSNPN and SVGIG (reference sequence). In DNA form, the CDR3 reads TGTGCCTGGAGTGTCGGGCTAGTGAGTGGCGAGCAGTACTTC. Encoded protein: CAWSVGLVSGEQYF.

V usage is TRBV29-1 and J usage is TRBJ2-5; no definite D call. The CDR3 contains 18 residues. With 1 base removed from V and 5 bases from J, the gap between germline ends came to 26 bases. CDR1 is SQVTM and CDR2 is ANQGSEA in the germline V gene. CDR3 nucleotides: TGCAGCGTTGAAGGAGGCCTGGTTCGTGGCAGGCCGCAGGAGACCCAGTACTTC. It is translated as CSVEGGLVRGRPQETQYF.

V gene TRBV7-3 combines with J gene TRBJ2-5; TRBD1 matches at 10 bases. The CDR3 is made up of 14 amino acids. J lost 5 bases, V lost 4 bases, and 4 bases had no gene match. Germline CDR1 is SGHTA and CDR2 is FQGTGA. The CDR3 DNA follows: TGTGCCAGCAGCTCGACAGGGGGCGCGGAGACCCAGTACTTC. Translated: CASSSTGGAETQYF.

The chain uses TRBV9 and TRBJ2-1; 11 nucleotides align to TRBD2. Germline values: CDR1 SGDLS, CDR2 YYNGEE. J was trimmed by 12 bases and V by 3 bases; bases with no gene match: 11. The CDR3 is 15 amino acids. Here the CDR3 reads CASSAGTSGGFGQFF. The CDR3 region has the DNA TGTGCCAGCAGCGCCGGGACTAGCGGAGGCTTTGGGCAGTTCTTC.

The chain has TRBV2 and TRBJ2-3; 10 bases are shared with TRBD2. Germline CDR1 reads SNHLY; CDR2 reads FYNNEI. The CDR3 consists of 15 residues. The junction had 5 bases not matched to a gene; V was cut back by 6 bases and J by 2 bases. The CDR3 is CASSLLAGNTDTQYF. In DNA, the CDR3 is TGTGCCAGCAGCCTACTAGCGGGGAACACAGATACGCAGTATTTT.

The chain has TRBV5-5 and TRBJ2-7, with 7 nucleotides matching TRBD1. V was pared by 4 bases and J by 3 bases, with 10 bases of the junction left unmatched. Germline lookup yields CDR1 SGHKS and CDR2 YYEKEE (reference sequence). The CDR3 has 15 residues. The CDR3 nucleotides read TGTGCCAGCAGCATCGACAGGGAACCCTTCTACGAGCAGTACTTC. Protein: CASSIDREPFYEQYF.

The CDR3 loop is CASSGVGTRTSEAFF. CDR3 DNA: TGTGCCAGCAGCGGGGTCGGAACCAGGACAAGTGAAGCTTTCTTT. J is TRBJ1-1 and V is TRBV7-8, with D tentatively TRBD1 (5 bases). V was pared by 5 bases and J by 7 bases, with 20 bases between. Germline V CDR1 and CDR2: SGHVS, FQNEAQ. This CDR3 has 15 amino acids.

The rearrangement joins TRBV7-2 to TRBJ1-2, with a possible D match to TRBD1 (5 bases). This CDR3 contains 13 residues. Germline V gives CDR1 SGHTA, CDR2 FQGNSA. The germline V and J ends were trimmed by 5 bases and 4 bases, with 11 bases remaining between them. The CDR3 region is CASSPVGGYGYTF. The CDR3 coding sequence is TGTGCCAGCAGCCCCGTGGGGGGCTATGGCTACACCTTC.

This clone was counted a few times. The chain combines TRBV7-6 with TRBJ2-5; 9 bases are shared with TRBD1. This CDR3 spans 15 amino acids. The trim removed 5 bases at V and 3 bases at J, leaving 7 bases unmatched. CDR1 and CDR2 (germline): SGHVS, FNYEAQ. This chain's CDR3 is CASSLGQGNEETQYF. DNA of the CDR3: TGTGCCAGCAGCCTTGGACAGGGGAATGAAGAGACCCAGTACTTC.

This chain joins TRBV28 and TRBJ2-3, with 13 nucleotides matching TRBD2. The CDR3 loop spans 19 amino acids. Germline values: CDR1 MDHEN, CDR2 SYDVKM. The V segment lost 1 base and the J segment 5 bases; nucleotides outside the gene matches: 12. CDR3 sequence: CASSLLLGTSGTGVDTQYF. In DNA, the CDR3 is TGTGCCAGCAGTTTATTGTTGGGGACTAGCGGGACTGGAGTAGATACGCAGTATTTT.

This clone came up a few times. This chain uses TRBV29-1 with TRBJ1-1; D possibly corresponds to TRBD1 (6 bases). The V and J ends lost 6 bases and 4 bases respectively, with 12 bases between them. CDR1 is SQVTM, CDR2 ANQGSEA, per germline. The CDR3 has 12 amino acids. CDR3 sequence (DNA): TGCAGCGTAAAAACAGGGTCCACTGAAGCTTTCTTT. This codes for CSVKTGSTEAFF.

The chain links TRBV5-1 to TRBJ1-6; maybe TRBD1 (6 bases). CDR3 length equals 14 residues. Deletions cut 4 bases from V and 5 bases from J, with 10 bases between. The germline V gene encodes CDR1 SGHRS and CDR2 YFSETQ. Here the CDR3 DNA reads TGCGCCAGCAGCCCCCCAGGGGATAATTCACCCCTCCACTTT. Its protein product is CASSPPGDNSPLHF.